A single TCR beta chain is shown here with its context. This sample is drawn from a study of PD-1 blockade in classical Hodgkin lymphoma. With 0 bases removed from V and 6 bases from J, the gap between germline ends came to 5 bases. The CDR3 covers 12 residues. Looked up from germline, CDR1 is GTSNPN and CDR2 is SVGIG (reference sequence). Specified time point: cycle 4 day 1 (C4D1), after five to seven weeks of nivolumab. Every one of the patients relapsed after autologous stem cell transplantation (brentuximab vedotin exposure was variable). Magnetic negative selection of thawed PBMCs was the method by which CD4+ T cells were purified. Best responses were complete response, partial response or progressive disease. Clones were read by immunoSEQ multiplex PCR, and TCRdb kept only the in-frame ones, dropping some. The data show tens of thousands of clones, roughly nine tenths seen once.

The clonotype was recovered from a human donor with classical Hodgkin lymphoma. The J gene is TRBJ2-2, the V gene TRBV30; D is perhaps TRBD1 (5 bases). Sequenced here: CD4+ T cells from blood, sampled before the fourth cycle of nivolumab. The DNA for the CDR3 is TGTGCCTGGAGTGTAGGGGCCGGGGAGCTGTTTTTT. Amino acid sequence: CAWSVGAGELFF.